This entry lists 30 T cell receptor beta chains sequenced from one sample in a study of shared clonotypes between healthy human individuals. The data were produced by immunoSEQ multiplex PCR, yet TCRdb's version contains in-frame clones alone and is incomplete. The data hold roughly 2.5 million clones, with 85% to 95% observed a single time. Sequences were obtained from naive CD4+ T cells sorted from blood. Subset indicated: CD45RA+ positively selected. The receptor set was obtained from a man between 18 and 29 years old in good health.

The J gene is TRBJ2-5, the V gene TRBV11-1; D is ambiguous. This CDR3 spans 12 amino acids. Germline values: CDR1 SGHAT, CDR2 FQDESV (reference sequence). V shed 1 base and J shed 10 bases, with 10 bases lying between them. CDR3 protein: CASSLDRSDQYF. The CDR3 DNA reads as TGTGCCAGCAGCTTAGATAGGAGCGACCAGTACTTC. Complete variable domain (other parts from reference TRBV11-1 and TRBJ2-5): EAEVAQSPRYKITEKSQAVAFWCDPISGHATLYWYRQILGQGPELLVQFQDESVVDDSQLPKDRFSAERLKGVDSTLKIQPAELGDSAMYLCASSLDRSDQYFGPGTRLLVL.

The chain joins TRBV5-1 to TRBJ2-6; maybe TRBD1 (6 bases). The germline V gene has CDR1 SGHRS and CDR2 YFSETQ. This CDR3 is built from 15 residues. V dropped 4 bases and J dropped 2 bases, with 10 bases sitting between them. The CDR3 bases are TGCGCCAGCAGCAGCTACAGGGCTGGGGCCAACGTCCTGACTTTC. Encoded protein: CASSSYRAGANVLTF.

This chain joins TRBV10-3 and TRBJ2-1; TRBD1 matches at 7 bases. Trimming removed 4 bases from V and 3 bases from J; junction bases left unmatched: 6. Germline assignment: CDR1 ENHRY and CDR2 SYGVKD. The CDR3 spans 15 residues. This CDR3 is CAISGGTDFYNEQFF. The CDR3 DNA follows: TGTGCCATCAGTGGGGGGACAGATTTCTACAATGAGCAGTTCTTC.

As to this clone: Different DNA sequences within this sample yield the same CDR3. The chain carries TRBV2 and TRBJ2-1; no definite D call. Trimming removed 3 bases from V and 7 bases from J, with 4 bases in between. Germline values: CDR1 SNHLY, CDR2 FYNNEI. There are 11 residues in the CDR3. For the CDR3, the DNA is TGTGCCAGCAGTGAGAGGAATGAGCAGTTCTTC. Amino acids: CASSERNEQFF.

The CDR3 here is CASSESRTGGMNEQYF. CDR3 DNA: TGTGCCAGCAGTGAGTCTCGGACAGGGGGCATGAACGAGCAGTACTTC. The chain recombines TRBV2 with TRBJ2-7; 11 bases are shared with TRBD1. V lost 3 bases and J lost 5; bases outside the gene matches: 9. Germline V gene data show CDR1 as SNHLY and CDR2 as FYNNEI. The CDR3 extends over 16 amino acids. Combining the CDR3 with reference TRBV2 and TRBJ2-7 gives the whole variable domain EPEVTQTPSHQVTQMGQEVILRCVPISNHLYFYWYRQILGQKVEFLVSFYNNEISEKSEIFDDQFSVERPDGSNFTLKIRSTKLEDSAMYFCASSESRTGGMNEQYFGPGTRLTVT.

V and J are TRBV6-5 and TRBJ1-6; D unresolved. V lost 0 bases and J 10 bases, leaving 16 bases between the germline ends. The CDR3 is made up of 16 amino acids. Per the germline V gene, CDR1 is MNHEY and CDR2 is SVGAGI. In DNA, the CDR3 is TGTGCCAGCAGTTACTCGAAGGCGGGCACGCAGTCACCCCTCCACTTT. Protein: CASSYSKAGTQSPLHF.

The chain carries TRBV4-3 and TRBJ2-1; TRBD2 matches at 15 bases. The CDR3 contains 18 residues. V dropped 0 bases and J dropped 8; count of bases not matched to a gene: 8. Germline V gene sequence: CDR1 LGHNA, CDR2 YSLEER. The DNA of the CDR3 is TGCGCCAGCAGCCAAGATGAGGGACTAGCGGGAGGACCCTATGAGCAGTTCTTC. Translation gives CASSQDEGLAGGPYEQFF.

This chain's CDR3 is CASSDVAGNEQFF. DNA for the CDR3: TGTGCCAGCAGTGACGTGGCGGGGAATGAGCAGTTCTTC. This chain links TRBV2 with TRBJ2-1, with D possibly matching TRBD2 (6 bases). From germline, CDR1 is SNHLY and CDR2 FYNNEI. V was cut by 3 bases and J by 7 bases, with 10 bases left in between. CDR3 length: 13 residues.

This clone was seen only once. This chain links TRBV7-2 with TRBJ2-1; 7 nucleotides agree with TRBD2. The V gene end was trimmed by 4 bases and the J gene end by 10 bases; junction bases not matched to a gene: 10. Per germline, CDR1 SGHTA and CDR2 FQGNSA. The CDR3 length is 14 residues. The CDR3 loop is CASSSTRASGEQFF. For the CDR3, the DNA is TGTGCCAGCAGCTCCACCCGCGCTAGCGGAGAGCAGTTCTTC.

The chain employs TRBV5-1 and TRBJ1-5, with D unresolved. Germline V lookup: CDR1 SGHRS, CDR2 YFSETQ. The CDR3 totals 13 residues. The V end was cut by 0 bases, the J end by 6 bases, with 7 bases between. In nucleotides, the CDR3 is TGCGCCAGCAGCTTGGACTTCGGTCAGCCCCAGCATTTT. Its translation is CASSLDFGQPQHF. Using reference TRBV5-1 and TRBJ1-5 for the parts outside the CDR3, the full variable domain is KAGVTQTPRYLIKTRGQQVTLSCSPISGHRSVSWYQQTPGQGLQFLFEYFSETQRNKGNFPGRFSGRQFSNSRSEMNVSTLELGDSALYLCASSLDFGQPQHFGDGTRLSIL.

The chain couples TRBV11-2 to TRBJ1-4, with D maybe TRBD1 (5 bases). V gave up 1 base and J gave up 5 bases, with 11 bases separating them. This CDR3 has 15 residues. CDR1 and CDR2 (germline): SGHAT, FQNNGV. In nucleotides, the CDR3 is TGTGCCAGCAGCTTAGCCGGGACGGAGAATGAAAAACTGTTTTTT. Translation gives CASSLAGTENEKLFF.

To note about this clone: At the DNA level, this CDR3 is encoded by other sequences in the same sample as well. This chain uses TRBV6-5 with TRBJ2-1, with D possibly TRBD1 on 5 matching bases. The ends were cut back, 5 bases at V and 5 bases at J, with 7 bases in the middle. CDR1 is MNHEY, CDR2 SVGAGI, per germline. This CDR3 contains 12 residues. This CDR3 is CASSRGNNEQFF. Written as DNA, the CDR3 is TGTGCCAGCAGTAGGGGTAACAATGAGCAGTTCTTC.

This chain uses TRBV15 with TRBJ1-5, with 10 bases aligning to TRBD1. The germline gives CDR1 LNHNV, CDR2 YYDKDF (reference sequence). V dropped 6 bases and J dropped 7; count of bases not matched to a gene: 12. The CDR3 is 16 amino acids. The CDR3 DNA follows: TGTGCCACCAGTTTAGGCGGGACAGGGGTTAAACAGCCCCAGCATTTT. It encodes CATSLGGTGVKQPQHF. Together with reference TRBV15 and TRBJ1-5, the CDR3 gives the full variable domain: DAMVIQNPRYQVTQFGKPVTLSCSQTLNHNVMYWYQQKSSQAPKLLFHYYDKDFNNEADTPDNFQSRRPNTSFCFLDIRSPGLGDTAMYLCATSLGGTGVKQPQHFGDGTRLSIL.

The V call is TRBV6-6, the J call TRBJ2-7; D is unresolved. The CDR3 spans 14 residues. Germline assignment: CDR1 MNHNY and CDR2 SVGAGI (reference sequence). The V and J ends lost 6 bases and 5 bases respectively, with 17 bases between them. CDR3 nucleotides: TGTGCCAGCAGAGCGTCCGGACCCCAGGACGAGCAGTACTTC. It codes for CASRASGPQDEQYF.

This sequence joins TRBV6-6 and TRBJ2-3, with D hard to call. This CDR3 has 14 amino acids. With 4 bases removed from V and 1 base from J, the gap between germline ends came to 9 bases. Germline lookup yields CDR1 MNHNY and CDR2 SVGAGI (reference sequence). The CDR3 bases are TGTGCCAGCAGTTCCCTTGGAGGCACAGATACGCAGTATTTT. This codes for CASSSLGGTDTQYF.

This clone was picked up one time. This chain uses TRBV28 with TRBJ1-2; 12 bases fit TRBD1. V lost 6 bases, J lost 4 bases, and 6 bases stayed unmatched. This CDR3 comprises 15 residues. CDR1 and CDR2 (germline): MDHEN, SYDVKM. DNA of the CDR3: TGTGCCAGCAGGATGCCGGGACAGGGGGCCTATGGCTACACCTTC. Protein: CASRMPGQGAYGYTF.

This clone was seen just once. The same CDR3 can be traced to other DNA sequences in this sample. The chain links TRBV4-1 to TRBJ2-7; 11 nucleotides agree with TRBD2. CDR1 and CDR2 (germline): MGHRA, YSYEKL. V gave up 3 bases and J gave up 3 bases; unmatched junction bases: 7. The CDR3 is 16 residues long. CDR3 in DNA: TGCGCCAGCAGCCAGCCCACTAGCGGGAGAGTCTACGAGCAGTACTTC. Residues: CASSQPTSGRVYEQYF.

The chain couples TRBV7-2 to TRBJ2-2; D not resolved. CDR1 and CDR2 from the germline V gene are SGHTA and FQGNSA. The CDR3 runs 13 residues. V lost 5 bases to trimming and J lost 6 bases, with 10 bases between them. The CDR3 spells CASSPLVPGELFF. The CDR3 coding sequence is TGTGCCAGCAGCCCCCTTGTCCCCGGGGAGCTGTTTTTT.

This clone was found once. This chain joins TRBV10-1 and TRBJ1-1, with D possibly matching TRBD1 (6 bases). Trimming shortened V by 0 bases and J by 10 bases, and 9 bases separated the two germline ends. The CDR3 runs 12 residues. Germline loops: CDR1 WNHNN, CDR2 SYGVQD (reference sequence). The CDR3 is CASSESNRVAFF. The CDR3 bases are TGCGCCAGCAGTGAGTCTAACAGGGTAGCTTTCTTT.

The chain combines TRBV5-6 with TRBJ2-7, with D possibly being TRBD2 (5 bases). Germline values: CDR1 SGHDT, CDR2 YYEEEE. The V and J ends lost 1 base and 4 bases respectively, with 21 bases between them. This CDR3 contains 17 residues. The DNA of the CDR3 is TGTGCCAGCAGCTTGCTACTCCATCGGGATTTAGCTTACGAGCAGTACTTC. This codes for CASSLLLHRDLAYEQYF.

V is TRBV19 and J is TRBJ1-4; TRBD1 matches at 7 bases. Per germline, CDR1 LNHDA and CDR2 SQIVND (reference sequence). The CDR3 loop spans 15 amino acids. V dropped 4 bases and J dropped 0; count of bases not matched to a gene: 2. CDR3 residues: CASSTRGPTNEKLFF. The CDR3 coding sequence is TGTGCCAGTAGTACGAGGGGGCCAACTAATGAAAAACTGTTTTTT.

Here the CDR3 reads CASITGLAGGPSEQFF. The CDR3 DNA reads as TGCGCCAGCATTACCGGACTAGCGGGGGGGCCGAGTGAGCAGTTCTTC. This chain connects TRBV5-1 to TRBJ2-1; 15 bases align to TRBD2. There are 16 residues in the CDR3. Germline loops: CDR1 SGHRS, CDR2 YFSETQ. The V and J ends lost 6 bases and 9 bases, in that order; junction bases with no gene match: 10.

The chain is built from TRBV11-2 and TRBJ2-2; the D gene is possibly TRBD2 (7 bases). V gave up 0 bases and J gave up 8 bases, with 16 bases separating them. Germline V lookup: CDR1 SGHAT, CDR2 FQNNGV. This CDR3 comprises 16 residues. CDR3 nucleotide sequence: TGTGCCAGCAGCTTAGACGGGGGGCTGTTCCTTGGGGAGCTGTTTTTT. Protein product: CASSLDGGLFLGELFF.

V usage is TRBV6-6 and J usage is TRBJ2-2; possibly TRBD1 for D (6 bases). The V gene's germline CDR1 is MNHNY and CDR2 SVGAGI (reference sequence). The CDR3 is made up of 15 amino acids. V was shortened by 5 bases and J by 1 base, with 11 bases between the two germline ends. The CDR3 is CASSRQELNTGELFF. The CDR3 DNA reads TGTGCCAGCAGTCGACAGGAGTTGAACACCGGGGAGCTGTTTTTT.

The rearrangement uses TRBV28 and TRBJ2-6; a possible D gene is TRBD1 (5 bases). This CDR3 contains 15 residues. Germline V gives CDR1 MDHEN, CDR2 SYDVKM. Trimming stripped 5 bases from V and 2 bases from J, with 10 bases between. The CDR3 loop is CASSTTGTGANVLTF. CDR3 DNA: TGTGCCAGCAGTACTACAGGTACTGGGGCCAACGTCCTGACTTTC. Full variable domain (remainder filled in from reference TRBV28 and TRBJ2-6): DVKVTQSSRYLVKRTGEKVFLECVQDMDHENMFWYRQDPGLGLRLIYFSYDVKMKEKGDIPEGYSVSREKKERFSLILESASTNQTSMYLCASSTTGTGANVLTFGAGSRLTVL.

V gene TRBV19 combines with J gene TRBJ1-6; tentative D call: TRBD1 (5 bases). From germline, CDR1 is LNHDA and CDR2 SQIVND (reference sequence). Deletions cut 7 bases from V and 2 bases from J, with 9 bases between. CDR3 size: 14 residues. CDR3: CASKGGAYNSPLHF. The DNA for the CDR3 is TGTGCCAGTAAAGGAGGGGCCTATAATTCACCCCTCCACTTT.

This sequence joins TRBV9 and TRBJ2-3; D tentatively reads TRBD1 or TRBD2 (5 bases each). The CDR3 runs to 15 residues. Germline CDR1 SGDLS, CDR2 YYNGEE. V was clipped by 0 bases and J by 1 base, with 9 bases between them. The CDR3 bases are TGTGCCAGCAGCGTAGATAGGGGACGCACAGATACGCAGTATTTT. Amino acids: CASSVDRGRTDTQYF.

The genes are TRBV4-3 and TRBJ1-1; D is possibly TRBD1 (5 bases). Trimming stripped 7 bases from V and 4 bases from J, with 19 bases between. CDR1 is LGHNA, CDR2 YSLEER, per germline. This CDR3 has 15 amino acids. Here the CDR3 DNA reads TGCGCCAGCACGCCTTCCGGGGGGATGGCCACTGAAGCTTTCTTT. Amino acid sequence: CASTPSGGMATEAFF.

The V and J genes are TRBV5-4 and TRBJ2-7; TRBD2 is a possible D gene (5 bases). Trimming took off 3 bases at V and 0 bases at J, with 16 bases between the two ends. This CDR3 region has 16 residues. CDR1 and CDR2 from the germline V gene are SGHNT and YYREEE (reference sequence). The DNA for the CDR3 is TGTGCCAGCAGCTCGGTAGGTGGGAGAGGCTCCTACGAGCAGTACTTC. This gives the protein CASSSVGGRGSYEQYF.

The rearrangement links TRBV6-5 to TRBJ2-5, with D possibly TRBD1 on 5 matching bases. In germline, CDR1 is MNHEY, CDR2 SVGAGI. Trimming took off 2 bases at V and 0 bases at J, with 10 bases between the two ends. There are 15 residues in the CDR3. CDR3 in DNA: TGTGCCAGCAGTTACAGGGGTTCGTACCAAGAGACCCAGTACTTC. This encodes CASSYRGSYQETQYF.